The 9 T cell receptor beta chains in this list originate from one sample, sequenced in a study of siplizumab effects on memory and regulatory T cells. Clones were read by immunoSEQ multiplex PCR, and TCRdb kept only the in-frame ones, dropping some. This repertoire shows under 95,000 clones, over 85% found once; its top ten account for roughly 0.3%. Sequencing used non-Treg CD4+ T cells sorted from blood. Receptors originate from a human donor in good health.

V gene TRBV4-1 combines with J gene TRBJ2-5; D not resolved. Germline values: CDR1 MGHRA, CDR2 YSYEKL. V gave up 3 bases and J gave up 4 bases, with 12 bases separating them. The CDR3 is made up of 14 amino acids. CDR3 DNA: TGCGCCAGCAGCCAGGAACAAAATCGAGAGACCCAGTACTTC. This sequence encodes CASSQEQNRETQYF.

The CDR3 here is CASSHSVGTGELFF. CDR3 nucleotide sequence: TGTGCCAGCAGCCATTCGGTCGGCACCGGGGAGCTGTTTTTT. The chain links TRBV4-2 to TRBJ2-2; D not certain. This CDR3 region has 14 residues. The germline V and J ends were trimmed by 3 bases and 4 bases, with 9 bases remaining between them. CDR1 is LGHNA, CDR2 YNFKEQ, per germline.

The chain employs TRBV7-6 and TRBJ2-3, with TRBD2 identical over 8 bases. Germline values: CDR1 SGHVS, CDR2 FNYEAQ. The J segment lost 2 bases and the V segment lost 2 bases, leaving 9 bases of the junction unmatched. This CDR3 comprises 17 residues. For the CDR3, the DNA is TGTGCCAGCAGCTTAATGGGCACTAGCGGAAACACAGATACGCAGTATTTT. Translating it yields CASSLMGTSGNTDTQYF. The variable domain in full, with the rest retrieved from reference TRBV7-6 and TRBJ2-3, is GAGVSQSPRYKVTKRGQDVALRCDPISGHVSLYWYRQALGQGPEFLTYFNYEAQQDKSGLPNDRFSAERPEGSISTLTIQRTEQRDSAMYRCASSLMGTSGNTDTQYFGPGTRLTVL.

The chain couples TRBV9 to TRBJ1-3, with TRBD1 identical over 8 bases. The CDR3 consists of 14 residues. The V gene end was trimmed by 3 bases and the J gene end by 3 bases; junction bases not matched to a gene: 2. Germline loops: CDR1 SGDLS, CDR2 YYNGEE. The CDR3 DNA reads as TGTGCCAGCAGCGGGACAGGGAGTGGAAACACCATATATTTT. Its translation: CASSGTGSGNTIYF.

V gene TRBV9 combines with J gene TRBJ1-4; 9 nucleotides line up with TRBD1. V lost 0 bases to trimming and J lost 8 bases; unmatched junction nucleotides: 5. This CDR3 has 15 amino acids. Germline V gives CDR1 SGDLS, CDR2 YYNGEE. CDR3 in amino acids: CASSVEGTGGEKLFF. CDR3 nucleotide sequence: TGTGCCAGCAGCGTAGAAGGTACAGGGGGCGAAAAACTGTTTTTT.

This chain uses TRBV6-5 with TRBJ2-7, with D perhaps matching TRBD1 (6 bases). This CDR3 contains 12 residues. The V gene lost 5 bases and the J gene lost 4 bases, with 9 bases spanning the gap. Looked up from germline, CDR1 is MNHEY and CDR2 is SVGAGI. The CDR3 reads CASSADSYEQYF. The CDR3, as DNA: TGTGCCAGCAGTGCGGACAGTTACGAGCAGTACTTC.

CDR3 region: CASSLKDRFSEKLFF. CDR3 nucleotide sequence: TGTGCCAGCAGCTTGAAGGACAGATTCAGTGAAAAACTGTTTTTT. The chain recombines TRBV5-6 with TRBJ1-4; D perhaps matches TRBD1 (6 bases). The V gene lost 1 base and the J gene lost 7 bases, with 14 bases spanning the gap. Germline V gene lookup returns CDR1 SGHDT and CDR2 YYEEEE. The CDR3 has 15 residues.

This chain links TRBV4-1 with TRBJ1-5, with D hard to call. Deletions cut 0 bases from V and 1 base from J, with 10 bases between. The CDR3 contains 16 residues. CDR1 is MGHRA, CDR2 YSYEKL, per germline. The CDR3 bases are TGCGCCAGCAGCCAAGACCTGGGTACCAGCAATCAGCCCCAGCATTTT. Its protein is CASSQDLGTSNQPQHF.

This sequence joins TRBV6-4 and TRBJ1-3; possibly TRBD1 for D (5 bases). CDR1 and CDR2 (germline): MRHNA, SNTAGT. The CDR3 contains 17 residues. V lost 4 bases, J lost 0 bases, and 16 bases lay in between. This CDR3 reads CASSAILDGGSGNTIYF. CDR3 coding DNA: TGTGCCAGCAGTGCTATCCTCGACGGGGGCTCTGGAAACACCATATATTTT.